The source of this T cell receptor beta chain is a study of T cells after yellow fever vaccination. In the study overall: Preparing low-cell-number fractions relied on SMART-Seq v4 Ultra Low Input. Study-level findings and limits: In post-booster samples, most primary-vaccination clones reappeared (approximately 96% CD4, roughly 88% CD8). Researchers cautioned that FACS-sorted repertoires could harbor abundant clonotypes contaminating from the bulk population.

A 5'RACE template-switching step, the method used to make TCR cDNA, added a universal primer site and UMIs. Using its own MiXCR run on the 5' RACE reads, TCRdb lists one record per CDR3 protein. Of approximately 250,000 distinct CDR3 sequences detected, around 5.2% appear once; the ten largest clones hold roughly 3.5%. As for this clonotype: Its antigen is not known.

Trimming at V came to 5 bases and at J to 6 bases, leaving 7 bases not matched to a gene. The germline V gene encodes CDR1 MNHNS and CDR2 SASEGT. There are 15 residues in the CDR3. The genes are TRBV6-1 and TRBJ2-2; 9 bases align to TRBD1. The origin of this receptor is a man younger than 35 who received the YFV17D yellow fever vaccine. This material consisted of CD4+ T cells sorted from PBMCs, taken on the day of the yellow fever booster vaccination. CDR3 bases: TGTGCCAGCAGTATTTTTACAGGGGGCTCCGGGGAGCTGTTTTTT. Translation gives CASSIFTGGSGELFF.